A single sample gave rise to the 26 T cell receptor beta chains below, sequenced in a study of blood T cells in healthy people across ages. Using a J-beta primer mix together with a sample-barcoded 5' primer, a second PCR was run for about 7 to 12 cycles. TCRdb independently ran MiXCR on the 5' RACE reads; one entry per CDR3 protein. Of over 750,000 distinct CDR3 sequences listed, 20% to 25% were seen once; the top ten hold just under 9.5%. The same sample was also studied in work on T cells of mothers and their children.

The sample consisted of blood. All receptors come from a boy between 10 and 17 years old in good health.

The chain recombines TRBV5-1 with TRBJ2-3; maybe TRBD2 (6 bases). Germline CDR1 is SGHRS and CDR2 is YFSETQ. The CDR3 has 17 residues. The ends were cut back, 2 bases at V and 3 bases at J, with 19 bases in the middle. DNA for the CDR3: TGCGCCAGCAGCTTCTGGGAGGCGGAGCGACAGACAGATACGCAGTATTTT. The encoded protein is CASSFWEAERQTDTQYF.

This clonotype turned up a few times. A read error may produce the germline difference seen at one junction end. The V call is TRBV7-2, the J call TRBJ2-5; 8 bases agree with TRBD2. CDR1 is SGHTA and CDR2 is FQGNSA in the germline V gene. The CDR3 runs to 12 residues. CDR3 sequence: CASSPSGRDLNF. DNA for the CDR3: TGTGCCAGCAGCCCTTCCGGGAGGGACCTAAACTTC.

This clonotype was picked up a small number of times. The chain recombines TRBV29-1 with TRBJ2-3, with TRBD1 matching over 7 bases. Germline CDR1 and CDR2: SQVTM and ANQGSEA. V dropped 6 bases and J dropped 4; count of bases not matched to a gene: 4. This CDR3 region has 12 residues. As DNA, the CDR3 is TGCAGCGTGGGGACAGACGCAGATACGCAGTATTTT. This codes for CSVGTDADTQYF.

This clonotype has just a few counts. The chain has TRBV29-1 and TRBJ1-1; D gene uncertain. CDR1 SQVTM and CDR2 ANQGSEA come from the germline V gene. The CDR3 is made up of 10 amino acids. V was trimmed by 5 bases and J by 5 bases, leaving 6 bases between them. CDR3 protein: CSVHGTEAFF. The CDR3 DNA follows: TGCAGCGTTCATGGGACTGAAGCTTTCTTT.

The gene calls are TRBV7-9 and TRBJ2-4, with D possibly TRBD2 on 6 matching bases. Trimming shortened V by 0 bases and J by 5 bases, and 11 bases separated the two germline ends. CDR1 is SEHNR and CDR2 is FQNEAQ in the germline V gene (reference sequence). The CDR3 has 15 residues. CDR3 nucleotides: TGTGCCAGCAGCTTAGCCGGGACTCTAGAAAACATTCAGTACTTC. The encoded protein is CASSLAGTLENIQYF.

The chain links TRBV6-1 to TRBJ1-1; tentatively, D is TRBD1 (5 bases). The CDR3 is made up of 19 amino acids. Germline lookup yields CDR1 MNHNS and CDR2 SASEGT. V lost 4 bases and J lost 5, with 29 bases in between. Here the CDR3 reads CASSGQPKFTGGLKTEAFF. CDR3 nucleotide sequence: TGTGCCAGCAGTGGCCAACCGAAGTTTACAGGCGGACTAAAGACTGAAGCTTTCTTT.

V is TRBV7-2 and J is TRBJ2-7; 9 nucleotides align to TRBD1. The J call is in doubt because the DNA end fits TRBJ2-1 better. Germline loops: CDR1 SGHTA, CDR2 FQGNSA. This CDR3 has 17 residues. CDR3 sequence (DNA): TGTGCCAGCAGCTTAGTAGGGACAGGGCTTAAGTCCAATGAGCAGTTCTTC. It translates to CASSLVGTGLKSNEQFF.

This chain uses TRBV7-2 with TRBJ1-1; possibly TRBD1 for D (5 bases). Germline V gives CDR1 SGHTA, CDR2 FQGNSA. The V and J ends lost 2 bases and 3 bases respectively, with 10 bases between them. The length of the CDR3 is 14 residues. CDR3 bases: TGTGCCAGCAGCTTATCTCTGGGGGACACTGAAGCTTTCTTT. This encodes CASSLSLGDTEAFF.

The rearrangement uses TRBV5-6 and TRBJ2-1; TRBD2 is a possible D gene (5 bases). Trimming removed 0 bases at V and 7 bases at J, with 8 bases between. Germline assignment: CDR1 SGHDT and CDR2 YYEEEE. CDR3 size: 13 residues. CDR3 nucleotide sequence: TGTGCCAGCAGCTTGGTGTCGGGGAATGAGCAGTTCTTC. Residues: CASSLVSGNEQFF.

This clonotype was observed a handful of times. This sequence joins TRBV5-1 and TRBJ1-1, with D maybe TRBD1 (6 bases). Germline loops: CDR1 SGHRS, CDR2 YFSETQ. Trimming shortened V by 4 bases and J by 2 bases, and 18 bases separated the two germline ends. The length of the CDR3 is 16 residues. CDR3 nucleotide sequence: TGCGCCAGCAGCCACGGGACGAGGGGGGGCAACACTGAAGCTTTCTTT. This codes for CASSHGTRGGNTEAFF. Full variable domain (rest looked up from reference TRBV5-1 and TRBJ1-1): KAGVTQTPRYLIKTRGQQVTLSCSPISGHRSVSWYQQTPGQGLQFLFEYFSETQRNKGNFPGRFSGRQFSNSRSEMNVSTLELGDSALYLCASSHGTRGGNTEAFFGQGTRLTVV.

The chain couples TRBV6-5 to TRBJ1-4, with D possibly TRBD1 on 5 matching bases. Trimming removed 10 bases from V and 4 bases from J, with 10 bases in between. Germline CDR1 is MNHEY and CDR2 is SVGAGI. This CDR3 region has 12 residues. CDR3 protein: CATRDFNEKLFF. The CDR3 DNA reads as TGTGCCACCAGGGATTTTAATGAAAAACTGTTTTTT.

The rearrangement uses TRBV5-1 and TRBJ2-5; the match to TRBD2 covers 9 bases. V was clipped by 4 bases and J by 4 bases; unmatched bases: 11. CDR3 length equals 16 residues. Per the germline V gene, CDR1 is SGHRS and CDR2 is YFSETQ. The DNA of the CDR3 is TGCGCCAGCAGCCCACTAACAGCGGGAGGAAGAGAGACCCAGTACTTC. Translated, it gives CASSPLTAGGRETQYF.

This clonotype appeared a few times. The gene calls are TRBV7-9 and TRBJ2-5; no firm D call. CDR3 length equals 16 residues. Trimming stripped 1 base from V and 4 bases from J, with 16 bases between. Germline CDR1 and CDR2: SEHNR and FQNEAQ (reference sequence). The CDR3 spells CASSLGNPAPPETQYF. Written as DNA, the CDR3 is TGTGCCAGCAGCTTAGGAAATCCCGCACCTCCAGAGACCCAGTACTTC.

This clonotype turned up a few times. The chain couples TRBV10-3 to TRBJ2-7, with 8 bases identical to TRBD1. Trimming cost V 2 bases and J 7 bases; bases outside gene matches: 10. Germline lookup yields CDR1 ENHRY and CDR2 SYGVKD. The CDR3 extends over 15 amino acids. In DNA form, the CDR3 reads TGTGCCATCAGTGAGACGGGACAGGTGAAATGGGAGCAGTACTTC. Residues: CAISETGQVKWEQYF.

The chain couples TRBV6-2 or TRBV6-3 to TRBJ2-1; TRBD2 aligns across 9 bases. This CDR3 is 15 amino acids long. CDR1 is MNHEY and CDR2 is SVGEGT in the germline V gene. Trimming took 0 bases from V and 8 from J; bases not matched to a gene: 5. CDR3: CASSYSGGGAYEQFF. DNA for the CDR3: TGTGCCAGCAGTTACTCGGGCGGGGGGGCCTATGAGCAGTTCTTC.

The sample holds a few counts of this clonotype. The CDR3 reads CSVLTGGEKLFF. CDR3 nucleotides: TGCAGTGTCTTGACAGGCGGTGAAAAACTGTTTTTT. The J gene is TRBJ1-4, the V gene TRBV20-1; possible D gene TRBD1, 6 bases. From germline, CDR1 is DFQATT and CDR2 SNEGSKA (reference sequence). The CDR3 length is 12 residues. Trimming left V 7 bases short and J 7 bases short, with 13 bases between.

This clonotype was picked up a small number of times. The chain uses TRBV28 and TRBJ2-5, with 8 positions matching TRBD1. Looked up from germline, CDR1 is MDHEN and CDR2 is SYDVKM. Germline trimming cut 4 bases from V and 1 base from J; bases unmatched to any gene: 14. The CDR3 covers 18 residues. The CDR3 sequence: CASSSGQGWALPQETQYF. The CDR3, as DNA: TGTGCCAGCAGTTCCGGACAGGGCTGGGCATTACCCCAAGAGACCCAGTACTTC.

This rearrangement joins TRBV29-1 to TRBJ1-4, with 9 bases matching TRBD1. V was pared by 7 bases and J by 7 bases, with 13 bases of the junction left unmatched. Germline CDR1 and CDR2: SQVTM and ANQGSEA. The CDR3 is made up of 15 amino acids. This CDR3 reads CSAMGERQGVEKLFF. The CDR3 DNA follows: TGCAGCGCCATGGGGGAAAGACAGGGGGTTGAAAAACTGTTTTTT.

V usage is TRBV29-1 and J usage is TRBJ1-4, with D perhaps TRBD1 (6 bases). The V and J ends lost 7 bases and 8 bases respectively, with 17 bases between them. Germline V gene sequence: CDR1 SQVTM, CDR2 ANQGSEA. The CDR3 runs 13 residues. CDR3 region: CSGGWTESEKLFF. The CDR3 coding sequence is TGCAGCGGGGGGTGGACAGAATCCGAAAAACTGTTTTTT.

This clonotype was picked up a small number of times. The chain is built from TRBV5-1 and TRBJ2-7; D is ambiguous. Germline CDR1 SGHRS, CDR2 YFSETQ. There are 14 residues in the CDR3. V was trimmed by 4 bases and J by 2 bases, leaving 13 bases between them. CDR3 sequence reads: CASSPALLTYEQYF. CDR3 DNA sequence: TGCGCCAGCAGCCCTGCACTGCTAACCTACGAGCAGTACTTC. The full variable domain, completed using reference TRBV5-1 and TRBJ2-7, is KAGVTQTPRYLIKTRGQQVTLSCSPISGHRSVSWYQQTPGQGLQFLFEYFSETQRNKGNFPGRFSGRQFSNSRSEMNVSTLELGDSALYLCASSPALLTYEQYFGPGTRLTVT.

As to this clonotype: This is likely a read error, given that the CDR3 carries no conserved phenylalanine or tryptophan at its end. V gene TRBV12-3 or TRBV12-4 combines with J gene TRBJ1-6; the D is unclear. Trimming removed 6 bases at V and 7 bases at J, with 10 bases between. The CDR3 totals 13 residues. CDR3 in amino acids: CASSPGSNSPLHL. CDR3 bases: TGTGCCAGCAGCCCCGGATCCAATTCACCCCTCCACTTA.

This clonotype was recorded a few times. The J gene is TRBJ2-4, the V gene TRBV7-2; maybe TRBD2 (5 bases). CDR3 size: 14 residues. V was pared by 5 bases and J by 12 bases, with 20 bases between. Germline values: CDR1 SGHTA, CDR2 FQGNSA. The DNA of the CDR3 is TGTGCCAGCAGCCCCGAAGGGTCCGTTCGGGGTCAGTACTTC. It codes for CASSPEGSVRGQYF.

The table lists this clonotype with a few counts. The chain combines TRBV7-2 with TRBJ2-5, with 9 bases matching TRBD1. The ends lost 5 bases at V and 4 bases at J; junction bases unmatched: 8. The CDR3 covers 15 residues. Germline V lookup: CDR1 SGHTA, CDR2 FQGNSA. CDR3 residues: CASSQQGALLETQYF. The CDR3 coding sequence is TGTGCCAGCAGCCAACAGGGGGCGTTGCTAGAGACCCAGTACTTC. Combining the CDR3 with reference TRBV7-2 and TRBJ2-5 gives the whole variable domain GAGVSQSPSNKVTEKGKDVELRCDPISGHTALYWYRQSLGQGLEFLIYFQGNSAPDKSGLPSDRFSAERTGGSVSTLTIQRTQQEDSAVYLCASSQQGALLETQYFGPGTRLLVL.

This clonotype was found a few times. The CDR3 coding sequence is TGTGCCAGCAGTATAGAGGTCGTCGACACCGGGGAGCTGTTTTTT. Its translation is CASSIEVVDTGELFF. This sequence joins TRBV6-2 or TRBV6-3 and TRBJ2-2; D is undetermined. V was pared by 5 bases and J by 3 bases, with 13 bases between. This CDR3 comprises 15 residues. Per germline, CDR1 MNHEY and CDR2 SVGEGT.

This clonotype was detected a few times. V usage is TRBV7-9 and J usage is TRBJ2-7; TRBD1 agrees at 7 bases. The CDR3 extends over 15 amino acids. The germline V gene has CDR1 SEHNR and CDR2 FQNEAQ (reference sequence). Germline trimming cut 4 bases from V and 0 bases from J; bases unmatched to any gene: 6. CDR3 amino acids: CASSSDRVFSYEQYF. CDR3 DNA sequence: TGTGCCAGCAGCTCCGACAGGGTGTTCTCCTACGAGCAGTACTTC.

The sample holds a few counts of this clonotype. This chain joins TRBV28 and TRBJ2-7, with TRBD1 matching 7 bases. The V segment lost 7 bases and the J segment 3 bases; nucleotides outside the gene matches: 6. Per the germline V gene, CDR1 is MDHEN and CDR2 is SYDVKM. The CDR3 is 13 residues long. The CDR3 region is CASTDREFYEQYF. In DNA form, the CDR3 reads TGTGCCAGCACAGACAGGGAATTCTACGAGCAGTACTTC.